These T cell receptor beta chains were read from a single sample in a study of blood T cells in healthy people across ages. TCRdb reprocessed the 5' RACE reads with MiXCR, giving one entry per CDR3 protein. The sample contains more than 800,000 distinct CDR3 sequences, more than 40% of which appear only once. The sample taken for sequencing was blood. These receptors came from an older woman in good health. The CDR3 runs from the conserved cysteine through the conserved F or W. D genes are given only for firm matches. The listing skips clone size in some rows; elsewhere it reads once, few, many or a size class.

v_call: TRBV5-1; d_call: -; clone_size: few; j_call: TRBJ1-1; cdr3_aa: CASSFNRNTEAFF; cdr3_nt: TGCGCCAGCAGCTTTAACAGGAACACTGAAGCTTTCTTT
v_call: TRBV4-2; d_call: -; clone_size: -; j_call: TRBJ2-7; cdr3_aa: CAGSLRRTDYEQYF; cdr3_nt: TGTGCCGGCAGCCTTCGACGAACCGACTACGAGCAGTACTTC
v_call: TRBV27; d_call: -; clone_size: few; j_call: TRBJ2-7; cdr3_aa: CASSNRASEQYF; cdr3_nt: TGTGCCAGCAGCAACAGGGCCTCCGAGCAGTACTTC
v_call: TRBV7-6; d_call: -; clone_size: -; j_call: TRBJ2-2; cdr3_aa: CASSSSLASGELFF; cdr3_nt: TGTGCCAGCAGCTCCTCGCTAGCTTCCGGGGAGCTGTTTTTT
v_call: TRBV18; d_call: -; clone_size: -; j_call: TRBJ2-5; cdr3_aa: CASSPRKGDQETQYF; cdr3_nt: TGTGCCAGCTCACCACGGAAAGGAGACCAAGAGACCCAGTACTTC
v_call: TRBV2; d_call: TRBD2; clone_size: -; j_call: TRBJ2-3; cdr3_aa: CAGSEAPVGLAGAITDTQYF; cdr3_nt: TGTGCCGGCAGTGAAGCGCCGGTGGGACTAGCGGGAGCGATAACAGATACGCAGTATTTT
v_call: TRBV7-8; d_call: TRBD1; clone_size: few; j_call: TRBJ2-3; cdr3_aa: CASRRDRLGYTQYF; cdr3_nt: TGTGCCAGCAGACGGGACAGGTTAGGATATACGCAGTATTTT
v_call: TRBV28; d_call: TRBD2; clone_size: -; j_call: TRBJ2-1; cdr3_aa: CASSLLREGRETQFF; cdr3_nt: TGTGCCAGCAGTTTATTGCGGGAGGGGAGAGAGACCCAGTTCTTC
v_call: TRBV12-3/TRBV12-4; d_call: -; clone_size: few; j_call: TRBJ1-2; cdr3_aa: CASSTTGGYGYTF; cdr3_nt: TGTGCCAGCAGTACGACGGGGGGGTATGGCTACACCTTC
v_call: TRBV27; d_call: -; clone_size: -; j_call: TRBJ1-1; cdr3_aa: CASSLSNRVNTEAFF; cdr3_nt: TGTGCCAGCAGTTTATCAAACAGGGTCAACACTGAAGCTTTCTTT
v_call: TRBV6-1; d_call: -; clone_size: -; j_call: TRBJ2-1; cdr3_aa: CASSPPARRFNNEQFF; cdr3_nt: TGTGCCAGCAGCCCCCCAGCTAGGAGGTTCAACAATGAGCAGTTCTTC
v_call: TRBV7-3; d_call: TRBD1; clone_size: many; j_call: TRBJ2-3; cdr3_aa: CASSKEGQGVADTQYF; cdr3_nt: TGTGCCAGCAGCAAGGAGGGACAGGGCGTCGCAGATACGCAGTATTTT
v_call: TRBV7-9; d_call: -; clone_size: -; j_call: TRBJ2-7; cdr3_aa: CASSLDQSWAYEQYF; cdr3_nt: TGTGCCAGCAGCTTGGACCAAAGCTGGGCTTACGAGCAGTACTTC
v_call: TRBV6-2/TRBV6-3; d_call: TRBD2; clone_size: few; j_call: TRBJ2-4; cdr3_aa: CASSYLASGRPAKNIQYF; cdr3_nt: TGTGCCAGCAGTTACTTGGCTAGCGGGAGGCCGGCCAAAAACATTCAGTACTTC
v_call: TRBV20-1; d_call: -; clone_size: -; j_call: TRBJ2-3; cdr3_aa: CSASWLTSTDTQYF; cdr3_nt: TGCAGTGCTAGTTGGCTCACTAGCACAGATACGCAGTATTTT
v_call: TRBV12-3/TRBV12-4; d_call: TRBD2; clone_size: few; j_call: TRBJ2-3; cdr3_aa: CASSLTSGAHAGTQYF; cdr3_nt: TGTGCCAGCAGCTTGACTAGCGGGGCTCACGCCGGCACGCAGTATTTT
v_call: TRBV7-2; d_call: TRBD1; clone_size: few; j_call: TRBJ1-2; cdr3_aa: CASSLEIPTGTGVIRYTF; cdr3_nt: TGTGCCAGCAGCTTAGAGATTCCCACCGGGACAGGGGTTATACGCTACACCTTC
v_call: TRBV27; d_call: TRBD2; clone_size: -; j_call: TRBJ2-5; cdr3_aa: CASSPNAGEEETQYF; cdr3_nt: TGTGCCAGCAGTCCCAACGCGGGGGAAGAAGAGACCCAGTACTTC
v_call: TRBV9; d_call: TRBD2; clone_size: -; j_call: TRBJ2-5; cdr3_aa: CASSVGPAGGQETQYF; cdr3_nt: TGTGCCAGCAGCGTAGGTCCCGCGGGAGGCCAAGAGACCCAGTACTTC
v_call: TRBV2; d_call: -; clone_size: -; j_call: TRBJ2-5; cdr3_aa: CASRDGGGDNEQYF; cdr3_nt: TGTGCCAGCAGGGACGGAGGCGGGGACAATGAGCAGTACTTC
v_call: TRBV24-1; d_call: -; clone_size: -; j_call: TRBJ2-1; cdr3_aa: CATSDSSGEYNEQFF; cdr3_nt: TGTGCCACCAGTGACTCATCCGGGGAATACAATGAGCAGTTCTTC
v_call: TRBV18; d_call: -; clone_size: -; j_call: TRBJ1-1; cdr3_aa: CASSLHGTRDTEAFF; cdr3_nt: TGTGCCAGCTCACTACATGGGACCAGAGACACTGAAGCTTTCTTT